This note documents a single T cell receptor beta chain sequence. The assay used deep level. Clones were sequenced by immunoSEQ multiplex PCR, and TCRdb holds only the in-frame ones, with some missing. The sample comprises about 690,000 clones, 90% of which are singletons, and approximately 35% rests with the top ten. The data stem from a study of shared clonotypes between healthy human individuals. Study-level background: The study used three CD4 naive, three CD4 memory, two CD8 naive and one CD8 memory plate per donor.

The germline V gene encodes CDR1 SEHNR and CDR2 FQNEAQ (reference sequence). The J segment lost 5 bases and the V segment lost 10 bases, leaving 6 bases of the junction unmatched. This CDR3 has 14 residues. Sequenced material: memory CD8+ T cells from PBMCs. The subset denotes: CD45RO+ cells pooled with CCR7-negative TemRA cells. V usage is TRBV7-9 and J usage is TRBJ2-7; 15 bases line up with TRBD2. The sequence was obtained from a young man in good health. Some clones in this sample may be carry-over from other donors' samples. DNA of the CDR3: TGTGCCACCGGGACTAGCGGGAGGATAGACGAGCAGTACTTC. Its protein is CATGTSGRIDEQYF.